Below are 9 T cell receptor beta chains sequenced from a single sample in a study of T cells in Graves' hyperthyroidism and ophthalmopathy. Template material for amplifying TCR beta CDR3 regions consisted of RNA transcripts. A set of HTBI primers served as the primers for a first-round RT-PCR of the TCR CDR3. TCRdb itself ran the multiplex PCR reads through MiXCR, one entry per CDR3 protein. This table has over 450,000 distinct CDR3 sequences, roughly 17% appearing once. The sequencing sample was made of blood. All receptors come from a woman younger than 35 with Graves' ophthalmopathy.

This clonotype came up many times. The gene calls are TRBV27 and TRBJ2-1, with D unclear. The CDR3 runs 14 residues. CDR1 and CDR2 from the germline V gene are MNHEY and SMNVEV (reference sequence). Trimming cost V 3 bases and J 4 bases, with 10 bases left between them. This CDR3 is CASSLIFGYNEQFF. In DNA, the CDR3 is TGTGCCAGCAGTTTGATTTTCGGGTACAATGAGCAGTTCTTC.

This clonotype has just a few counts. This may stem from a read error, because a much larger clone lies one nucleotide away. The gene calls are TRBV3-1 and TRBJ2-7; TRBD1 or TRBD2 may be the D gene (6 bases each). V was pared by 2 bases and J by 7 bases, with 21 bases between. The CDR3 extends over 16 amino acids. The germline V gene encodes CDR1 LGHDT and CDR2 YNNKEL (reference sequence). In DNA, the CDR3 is TGTGCCAGCAGCCAATTTGGACTAAACAGGGCCGATGAGCAGTACTTC. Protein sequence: CASSQFGLNRADEQYF.

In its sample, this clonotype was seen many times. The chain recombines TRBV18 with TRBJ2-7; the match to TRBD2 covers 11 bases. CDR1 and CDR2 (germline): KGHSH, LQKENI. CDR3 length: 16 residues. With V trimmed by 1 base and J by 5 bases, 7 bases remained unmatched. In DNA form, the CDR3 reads TGTGCCAGCTCACCACAACTAACTAGCGGGAGCAACGAGCAGTACTTC. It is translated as CASSPQLTSGSNEQYF.

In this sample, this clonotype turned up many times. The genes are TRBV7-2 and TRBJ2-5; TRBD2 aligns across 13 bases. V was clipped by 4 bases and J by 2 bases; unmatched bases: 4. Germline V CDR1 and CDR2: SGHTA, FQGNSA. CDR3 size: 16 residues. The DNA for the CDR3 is TGTGCCAGCAGCTCGGGGACTAGCGGGATTCAAGAGACCCAGTACTTC. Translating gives CASSSGTSGIQETQYF.

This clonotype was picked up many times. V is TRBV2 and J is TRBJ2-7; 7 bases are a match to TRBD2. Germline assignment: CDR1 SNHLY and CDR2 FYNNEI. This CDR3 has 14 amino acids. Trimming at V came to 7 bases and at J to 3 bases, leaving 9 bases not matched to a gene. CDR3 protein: CASNGQGLLYEQYF. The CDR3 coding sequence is TGTGCCAGCAATGGCCAGGGACTACTCTACGAGCAGTACTTC.

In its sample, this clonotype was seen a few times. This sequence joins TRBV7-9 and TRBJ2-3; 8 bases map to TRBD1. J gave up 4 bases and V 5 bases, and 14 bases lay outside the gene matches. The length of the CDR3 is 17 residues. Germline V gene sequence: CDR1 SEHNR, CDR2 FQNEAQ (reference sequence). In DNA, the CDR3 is TGTGCCAGCAGCGCCGGACAGGGCGGGGTTAGTCCAGATACGCAGTATTTT. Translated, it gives CASSAGQGGVSPDTQYF.

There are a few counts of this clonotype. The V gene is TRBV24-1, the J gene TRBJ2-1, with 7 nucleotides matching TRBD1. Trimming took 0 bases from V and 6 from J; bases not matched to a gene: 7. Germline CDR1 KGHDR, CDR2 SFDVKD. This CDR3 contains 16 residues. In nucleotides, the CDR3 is TGTGCCACCAGTGATTTGATGAGGGGGCCGCGCAATGAGCAGTTCTTC. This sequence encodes CATSDLMRGPRNEQFF.

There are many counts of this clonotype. For the CDR3, the DNA is TGTGCCAGCAGCCGAACCTCGGGGACCCAGGAATCTGAAGCTTTCTTT. Translated: CASSRTSGTQESEAFF. The rearrangement uses TRBV7-2 and TRBJ1-1, with a possible D match to TRBD1 (5 bases). The CDR3 is 16 residues long. Looked up from germline, CDR1 is SGHTA and CDR2 is FQGNSA. Trimming pared 5 bases from V and 6 bases from J, leaving 22 bases between.

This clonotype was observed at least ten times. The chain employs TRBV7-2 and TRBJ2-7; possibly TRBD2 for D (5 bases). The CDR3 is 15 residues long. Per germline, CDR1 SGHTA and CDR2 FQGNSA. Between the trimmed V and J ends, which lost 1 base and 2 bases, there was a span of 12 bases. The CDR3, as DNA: TGTGCCAGCAGCTTAGTAGCACTAGTAGCCTACGAGCAGTACTTC. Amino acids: CASSLVALVAYEQYF.